This T cell receptor (beta chain) was profiled in a study of molecular identifiers for immune sequencing clone quantification. Comment on this clonotype: Since a much larger clone is just one base distant, this may be a read error.

TCRdb passed the PCR reads through MiXCR, listing each CDR3 protein once. The sample has about 640,000 distinct CDR3 sequences; about 20% are singletons. CD8+CD4-CCR7+CD45RA+ sorting gave the naive CD8 T cells. The sequencing sample was made of naive CD8+ T cells from blood, with Jurkat cell RNA spiked in. Specified subset: FACS-sorted CD8+CD4-CCR7+CD45RA+ naive T cells. This TCR was recovered from a human donor in good health. Some libraries in this study had Jurkat cell RNA spiked in.

The CDR3: CASNSFGSSYEQYF. In DNA form, the CDR3 reads TGTGCCAGCAACTCCTTCGGAAGCTCCTACGAGCAGTACTTC. V gene TRBV5-6 combines with J gene TRBJ2-7; D gene uncertain. V was shortened by 6 bases and J by 0 bases, with 13 bases between the two germline ends. Germline V gives CDR1 SGHDT, CDR2 YYEEEE. This CDR3 has 14 amino acids.